Below are 2 T cell receptor beta chains sequenced from a single sample in a study of CXCR3-negative and CXCR3-positive naive CD8 T cells. Study outcomes and limitations: Comparison of naive cells showed more hydrophobic TRB CDR3s in CXCR3-positive than in CXCR3-negative naive cells.

Libraries of TRB cDNA were made by 5' RACE and carried UMIs. TCRdb reprocessed the 5' RACE reads and keeps a single row for each CDR3 protein, giving no DNA. Recorded here are 150,000 or so distinct CDR3 sequences; the top ten clones represent less than 0.55%. Their specific antigens are unknown. Material for sequencing was naive CXCR3+ CD8+ T cells from blood. Documented subset: CD45RO-CCR7+CD27+CD95- naive CD8+ T cells expressing CXCR3 (TNR3+). These receptors were taken from a human donor in good health. Some clones in this sample may be carry-over from other donors' samples.

This chain connects TRBV20-1 to TRBJ2-5; no DNA is available, so the TRBD2 call from TCRdb remains unchecked. This CDR3 has 16 amino acids. In germline, CDR1 is DFQATT, CDR2 SNEGSKA (reference sequence). The CDR3 region is CSAMDGSALLQETQYF.

The chain couples TRBV27 to TRBJ2-1. The CDR3 loop spans 13 amino acids. Germline V CDR1 and CDR2: MNHEY, SMNVEV (reference sequence). The CDR3: CASSFVSYNEQFF.